The clone carrying this T cell receptor (beta chain) was counted a single time. This specimen belongs to a study of T cell responses to AZD1222 COVID-19 vaccine. Trimming removed 6 bases at V and 1 base at J, with 6 bases between. This CDR3 is 11 amino acids long. The germline CDR1 and CDR2 sequences are SQVTM and ANQGSEA. Generated by immunoSEQ multiplex PCR, the TCRdb table keeps only in-frame clones and is missing some. The sample shows approximately 45,000 clones, roughly 89% of them seen only once. Material: peripheral blood, obtained 28 days after the second AZD1222 dose. The chain uses TRBV29-1 and TRBJ2-5; D may match TRBD1 or TRBD2 (5 bases each). The source of this sequence is an adult who received the AZD1222 COVID-19 vaccine. The CDR3 spells CSVGAQETQYF. The CDR3 nucleotides are TGCAGCGTCGGGGCCCAAGAGACCCAGTACTTC. The complete variable domain, with remaining parts taken from reference TRBV29-1 and TRBJ2-5, reads SAVISQKPSRDICQRGTSLTIQCQVDSQVTMMFWYRQQPGQSLTLIATANQGSEATYESGFVIDKFPISRPNLTFSTLTVSNMSPEDSSIYLCSVGAQETQYFGPGTRLLVL.